The rows below give T cell receptor beta chains drawn from one sample of a study of shared clonotypes between healthy human individuals. TCRdb's table, derived via immunoSEQ multiplex PCR, lists solely in-frame clones and lacks some. The sample carries approximately 1.4 million clones, approximately 98% recorded once. Sequencing used naive CD4+ T cells sorted from blood. The origin of the receptors is a man aged 25 to 45 in good health. CDR3s include the opening cysteine and the closing phenylalanine or tryptophan. The order of the fields is CDR3 length, J gene, V gene, CDR3 protein.

11 | TRBJ1-3 | TRBV18 | CASSPGNTIYF
11 | TRBJ2-3 | TRBV19 | CASSVVDTQYF
19 | TRBJ2-2 | TRBV6-4 | CASSDSRGKGSGSTGELFF
22 | TRBJ2-1 | TRBV5-1 | CASSLGGWGSASTSGIYNEQFF
12 | TRBJ2-7 | TRBV30 | CAWRHLGYEQYF
12 | TRBJ2-7 | TRBV7-8 | CASSQSSYEQYF
15 | TRBJ1-2 | TRBV11-2 | CASSLVLGRNYGYTF
14 | TRBJ2-5 | TRBV7-6 | CASSLDPGLETQYF
14 | TRBJ1-4 | TRBV7-3 | CASSLTGSNEKLFF
15 | TRBJ2-2 | TRBV2 | CASSETTLNTGELFF
14 | TRBJ2-3 | TRBV18 | CASSSTGFTDTQYF
15 | TRBJ2-3 | TRBV28 | CASSLRGQGTDTQYF
16 | TRBJ2-2 | TRBV5-1 | CASSFSSGGNTGELFF
15 | TRBJ1-4 | TRBV4-1 | CASSQVQGGWEKLFF
15 | TRBJ1-2 | TRBV27 | CASKPDTGGRYGYTF
17 | TRBJ2-1 | TRBV28 | CASSLWPGLANYNEQFF
16 | TRBJ2-7 | TRBV19 | CASSILPSAATYEQYF
15 | TRBJ2-1 | TRBV19 | CASSIIGPPMGLPFF
11 | TRBJ2-1 | TRBV18 | CASSPLDGQFF
13 | TRBJ1-4 | TRBV6-5 | CASSRVRGEKLFF
16 | TRBJ2-1 | TRBV27 | CASSLRGTSSYNEQFF
15 | TRBJ2-1 | TRBV9 | CASSVGASFYNEQFF